This T cell receptor (beta chain) derives from a study of blood T cell repertoires in COVID-19. The assay was immunoSEQ multiplex PCR, and TCRdb's table has in-frame clones only and misses some. The table shows about 180,000 clones, with over 70% occurring only once. After removal of 3 bases from V and 8 bases from J, the junction contained 11 bases not matched to a gene. The CDR3 totals 14 residues. Germline V gene lookup returns CDR1 GTSNPN and CDR2 SVGIG (reference sequence). The clonotype comes from a woman between 40 and 50 years old with acute COVID-19. Sequencing was carried out using PBMCs or T cells enriched from blood (not recorded which). The chain employs TRBV30 and TRBJ2-5; 8 nucleotides match TRBD2. Written as DNA, the CDR3 is TGTGCCTGGAGCCCTACGGGAGGGGTAGTAACCCAGTACTTC. This encodes CAWSPTGGVVTQYF.